The rows below give T cell receptor beta chains drawn from one sample of a study of control samples from healthy donors and cancer patients. Clones were read by immunoSEQ multiplex PCR, and TCRdb kept only the in-frame ones, dropping some. The sample yields over 150,000 clones, 75% to 95% seen once. Sequenced input: blood. The source is a woman between 40 and 55 years old in good health. The CDR3 runs from the conserved cysteine through the conserved F or W. Each record gives: clone size, D gene, V gene, J gene, CDR3 protein, CDR3 DNA. D genes are given only for firm matches. Clone size is given for some rows only: seen once, a few or many times, or a class if the clone is expanded.

abundance: .
d_gene: .
v_gene: TRBV27
j_gene: TRBJ2-2
CDR3aa: CASSDARWPGELFF
CDR3nt: TGTGCCAGCAGCGATGCGCGGTGGCCCGGGGAGCTGTTTTTT

abundance: .
d_gene: .
v_gene: TRBV5-1
j_gene: TRBJ1-6
CDR3aa: CASSLDTGPLHF
CDR3nt: TGCGCCAGCAGCTTGGATACAGGGCCCCTCCACTTT

abundance: few
d_gene: TRBD2
v_gene: TRBV6-6
j_gene: TRBJ2-1
CDR3aa: CASSLGSGGADEQFF
CDR3nt: TGTGCCAGCAGTTTGGGTAGCGGGGGGGCGGATGAGCAGTTCTTC

abundance: .
d_gene: TRBD1
v_gene: TRBV15
j_gene: TRBJ1-2
CDR3aa: CATSSGQGYGYTF
CDR3nt: TGTGCCACCAGCTCGGGACAGGGGTATGGCTACACCTTC

abundance: .
d_gene: .
v_gene: TRBV5-4
j_gene: TRBJ1-2
CDR3aa: CASSLRAPYGYTF
CDR3nt: TGTGCCAGCAGCTTGAGGGCCCCCTATGGCTACACCTTC

abundance: .
d_gene: .
v_gene: TRBV2
j_gene: TRBJ1-3
CDR3aa: CASEGKGAGNTIYF
CDR3nt: TGTGCCAGCGAAGGGAAGGGGGCTGGAAACACCATATATTTT

abundance: .
d_gene: .
v_gene: TRBV6-5
j_gene: TRBJ1-2
CDR3aa: CASIMGKNYGYTF
CDR3nt: TGTGCCAGCATCATGGGGAAGAACTATGGCTACACCTTC

abundance: .
d_gene: .
v_gene: TRBV5-1
j_gene: TRBJ2-7
CDR3aa: CASSLRDGGDEQYF
CDR3nt: TGCGCCAGCAGCCTCCGGGACGGTGGCGACGAGCAGTACTTC

abundance: .
d_gene: .
v_gene: TRBV10-2
j_gene: TRBJ1-6
CDR3aa: CASSEFRDGNSPLHF
CDR3nt: TGCGCCAGCAGTGAGTTCCGGGACGGGAATTCACCCCTCCACTTT

abundance: .
d_gene: .
v_gene: TRBV4-2
j_gene: TRBJ1-1
CDR3aa: CASSQDDGRLNTEAFF
CDR3nt: TGTGCCAGCAGCCAAGACGACGGCAGACTGAACACTGAAGCTTTCTTT

abundance: .
d_gene: .
v_gene: TRBV19
j_gene: TRBJ1-1
CDR3aa: CASMQRNTEAFF
CDR3nt: TGTGCCAGTATGCAAAGGAACACTGAAGCTTTCTTT

abundance: once
d_gene: .
v_gene: TRBV7-2
j_gene: TRBJ1-4
CDR3aa: CASSLGGGANEKLFF
CDR3nt: TGTGCCAGCAGCTTAGGAGGGGGGGCGAATGAAAAACTGTTTTTT

abundance: once
d_gene: .
v_gene: TRBV18
j_gene: TRBJ2-5
CDR3aa: CASSPTTQETQYF
CDR3nt: TGTGCCAGCTCACCGACTACTCAAGAGACCCAGTACTTC

abundance: .
d_gene: .
v_gene: TRBV12-3/TRBV12-4
j_gene: TRBJ2-3
CDR3aa: CASSPADQDTQYF
CDR3nt: TGTGCCAGCAGTCCCGCTGACCAAGATACGCAGTATTTT

abundance: .
d_gene: .
v_gene: TRBV27
j_gene: TRBJ1-5
CDR3aa: CASSFHNQPQHF
CDR3nt: TGTGCCAGCAGTTTCCATAATCAGCCCCAGCATTTT

abundance: .
d_gene: .
v_gene: TRBV14
j_gene: TRBJ1-3
CDR3aa: CASSRDSRGGNTIYF
CDR3nt: TGTGCCAGCAGCCGGGACTCCCGGGGTGGAAACACCATATATTTT

abundance: .
d_gene: TRBD2
v_gene: TRBV10-1
j_gene: TRBJ2-2
CDR3aa: CASSSRGDSYGELFF
CDR3nt: TGCGCCAGCAGTTCCCGGGGGGACTCTTACGGGGAGCTGTTTTTT

abundance: .
d_gene: .
v_gene: TRBV6-5
j_gene: TRBJ2-7
CDR3aa: CASRPPFDPYEQYF
CDR3nt: TGTGCCAGCCGACCACCTTTTGACCCCTACGAGCAGTACTTC

abundance: .
d_gene: TRBD1
v_gene: TRBV18
j_gene: TRBJ1-2
CDR3aa: CASSPTGESNYGYTF
CDR3nt: TGTGCCAGCTCACCGACAGGGGAATCTAACTATGGCTACACCTTC

abundance: .
d_gene: TRBD2
v_gene: TRBV20-1
j_gene: TRBJ2-1
CDR3aa: CSASEGLASYNEQFF
CDR3nt: TGCAGTGCTAGTGAGGGACTAGCTTCCTACAATGAGCAGTTCTTC

abundance: .
d_gene: .
v_gene: TRBV5-5
j_gene: TRBJ1-1
CDR3aa: CASSPHGGLETEAFF
CDR3nt: TGTGCCAGCAGCCCCCACGGGGGGTTGGAGACTGAAGCTTTCTTT

abundance: .
d_gene: TRBD1
v_gene: TRBV11-2
j_gene: TRBJ1-2
CDR3aa: CASSRGQGDYGYTF
CDR3nt: TGTGCCAGCAGCAGGGGACAGGGGGACTATGGCTACACCTTC

abundance: .
d_gene: TRBD1
v_gene: TRBV19
j_gene: TRBJ1-1
CDR3aa: CASSIGQGYTEAFF
CDR3nt: TGTGCCAGTAGTATCGGACAGGGTTACACTGAAGCTTTCTTT

abundance: once
d_gene: .
v_gene: TRBV27
j_gene: TRBJ1-1
CDR3aa: CASTSQGNTEAFF
CDR3nt: TGTGCCAGCACCTCCCAGGGGAACACTGAAGCTTTCTTT

abundance: .
d_gene: TRBD1
v_gene: TRBV6-6
j_gene: TRBJ1-5
CDR3aa: CASSYGPGGGNQPQHF
CDR3nt: TGTGCCAGCAGTTACGGCCCAGGGGGCGGCAATCAGCCCCAGCATTTT

abundance: .
d_gene: .
v_gene: TRBV7-8
j_gene: TRBJ2-2
CDR3aa: CASSLRENTGELFF
CDR3nt: TGTGCCAGCAGCCTCAGGGAGAACACCGGGGAGCTGTTTTTT

abundance: .
d_gene: .
v_gene: TRBV6-1
j_gene: TRBJ2-2
CDR3aa: CASSEAIQENTGELFF
CDR3nt: TGTGCCAGCAGTGAAGCGATACAGGAAAACACCGGGGAGCTGTTTTTT

abundance: .
d_gene: TRBD1
v_gene: TRBV15
j_gene: TRBJ1-5
CDR3aa: CATSRVRQGPEPQHF
CDR3nt: TGTGCCACCAGCAGGGTCCGACAGGGTCCCGAGCCCCAGCATTTT

abundance: .
d_gene: TRBD1
v_gene: TRBV7-8
j_gene: TRBJ1-3
CDR3aa: CASSLLWGQGADGNTIYF
CDR3nt: TGTGCCAGCAGCTTACTGTGGGGACAGGGGGCCGATGGAAACACCATATATTTT

abundance: once
d_gene: TRBD1
v_gene: TRBV11-1
j_gene: TRBJ1-1
CDR3aa: CASRNRGQTEAFF
CDR3nt: TGTGCCAGCAGAAACAGGGGGCAGACTGAAGCTTTCTTT

abundance: .
d_gene: .
v_gene: TRBV19
j_gene: TRBJ2-3
CDR3aa: CASSSGADTQYF
CDR3nt: TGTGCCAGTAGTTCAGGGGCAGATACGCAGTATTTT

abundance: .
d_gene: TRBD1
v_gene: TRBV25-1
j_gene: TRBJ2-7
CDR3aa: CASSRFPEGTGQGEQYF
CDR3nt: TGTGCCAGCAGCCGTTTTCCCGAAGGGACAGGGCAGGGCGAGCAGTACTTC

abundance: .
d_gene: TRBD2
v_gene: TRBV7-7
j_gene: TRBJ2-3
CDR3aa: CASSLSGGVDTQYF
CDR3nt: TGTGCCAGCAGCTTAAGCGGGGGGGTAGATACGCAGTATTTT

abundance: few
d_gene: TRBD1
v_gene: TRBV12-5
j_gene: TRBJ2-2
CDR3aa: CASGTRTGDNTGELFF
CDR3nt: TGTGCTAGTGGTACCCGGACAGGGGACAACACCGGGGAGCTGTTTTTT

abundance: .
d_gene: .
v_gene: TRBV6-5
j_gene: TRBJ1-1
CDR3aa: CASSYWDTNTEAFF
CDR3nt: TGTGCCAGCAGTTACTGGGACACGAACACTGAAGCTTTCTTT

abundance: .
d_gene: .
v_gene: TRBV7-9
j_gene: TRBJ2-7
CDR3aa: CASSLVGGTSYEQYF
CDR3nt: TGTGCCAGCAGCTTAGTGGGGGGAACTAGCTACGAGCAGTACTTC

abundance: .
d_gene: TRBD1
v_gene: TRBV11-2
j_gene: TRBJ1-6
CDR3aa: CASSLERPGQGYSPLHF
CDR3nt: TGTGCCAGCAGCTTAGAGCGTCCGGGACAGGGGTACTCACCCCTCCACTTT

abundance: .
d_gene: TRBD1
v_gene: TRBV4-1
j_gene: TRBJ2-2
CDR3aa: CASSQVQQGTGELFF
CDR3nt: TGCGCCAGCAGCCAAGTGCAACAGGGGACCGGGGAGCTGTTTTTT

abundance: once
d_gene: .
v_gene: TRBV6-5
j_gene: TRBJ2-3
CDR3aa: CASYSGWDTQYF
CDR3nt: TGTGCCAGCTACAGCGGATGGGATACGCAGTATTTT

abundance: once
d_gene: .
v_gene: TRBV19
j_gene: TRBJ1-4
CDR3aa: CACRDTNEKLFF
CDR3nt: TGTGCCTGCCGGGACACTAATGAAAAACTGTTTTTT

abundance: .
d_gene: .
v_gene: TRBV18
j_gene: TRBJ1-1
CDR3aa: CASSPSRASGTEAFF
CDR3nt: TGTGCCAGCTCACCAAGTAGGGCCTCGGGGACTGAAGCTTTCTTT

abundance: .
d_gene: .
v_gene: TRBV5-8
j_gene: TRBJ2-7
CDR3aa: CASRGEGDYEQYF
CDR3nt: TGTGCCAGCAGAGGCGAGGGGGACTACGAGCAGTACTTC

abundance: .
d_gene: TRBD2
v_gene: TRBV27
j_gene: TRBJ2-7
CDR3aa: CASSLAAGGLGEQYF
CDR3nt: TGTGCCAGCAGTTTAGCAGCGGGGGGGCTTGGCGAGCAGTACTTC

abundance: once
d_gene: .
v_gene: TRBV5-6
j_gene: TRBJ1-2
CDR3aa: CASSQPSTANYGYTF
CDR3nt: TGTGCCAGCAGCCAACCATCGACAGCTAACTATGGCTACACCTTC

abundance: .
d_gene: .
v_gene: TRBV29-1
j_gene: TRBJ1-2
CDR3aa: CSVESGQTYGYTF
CDR3nt: TGCAGCGTTGAATCAGGGCAGACCTATGGCTACACCTTC

abundance: .
d_gene: .
v_gene: TRBV4-1
j_gene: TRBJ2-1
CDR3aa: CASSRVFDANNEQFF
CDR3nt: TGCGCCAGCAGCCGTGTCTTCGACGCCAACAATGAGCAGTTCTTC